This T cell receptor (beta chain) was identified in a study of beta chain features in type 1 diabetes. V gave up 4 bases and J gave up 0 bases, with 8 bases separating them. This CDR3 has 13 residues. Germline V gene sequence: CDR1 SGHDT, CDR2 YYEEEE. Of the isolated RNA, all was reverse transcribed, and so the sequenced material was expressed TCRB transcripts. Clones were sequenced by immunoSEQ multiplex PCR, and TCRdb holds only the in-frame ones, with some missing. The repertoire consists of 860,000 or so clones, with roughly 15% occurring once and the leading ten covering around 0.02%. The table lists this clone with a few counts.

The chain links TRBV5-6 to TRBJ2-7; tentatively, D is TRBD2 (5 bases). This clonotype was obtained from a woman younger than 30 in good health. The sample taken for sequencing was naive CD4+ T cells from blood. Here the CDR3 reads CASSVGSSYEQYF. CDR3 nucleotide sequence: TGTGCCAGCAGCGTTGGGAGCTCCTACGAGCAGTACTTC.